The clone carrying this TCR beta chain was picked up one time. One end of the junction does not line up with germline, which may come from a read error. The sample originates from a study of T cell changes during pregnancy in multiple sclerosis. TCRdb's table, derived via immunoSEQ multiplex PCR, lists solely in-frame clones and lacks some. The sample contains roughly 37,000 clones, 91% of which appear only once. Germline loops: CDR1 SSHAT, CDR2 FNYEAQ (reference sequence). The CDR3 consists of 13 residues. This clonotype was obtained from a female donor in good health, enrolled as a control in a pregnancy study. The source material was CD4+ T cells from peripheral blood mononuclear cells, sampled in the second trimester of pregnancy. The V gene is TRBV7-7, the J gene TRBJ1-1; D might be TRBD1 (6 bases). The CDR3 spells CASSSVPGTEAFF. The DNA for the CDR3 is TGTGCTAGCAGCTCCGTTCCTGGGACAGAAGCTTTCTTT.